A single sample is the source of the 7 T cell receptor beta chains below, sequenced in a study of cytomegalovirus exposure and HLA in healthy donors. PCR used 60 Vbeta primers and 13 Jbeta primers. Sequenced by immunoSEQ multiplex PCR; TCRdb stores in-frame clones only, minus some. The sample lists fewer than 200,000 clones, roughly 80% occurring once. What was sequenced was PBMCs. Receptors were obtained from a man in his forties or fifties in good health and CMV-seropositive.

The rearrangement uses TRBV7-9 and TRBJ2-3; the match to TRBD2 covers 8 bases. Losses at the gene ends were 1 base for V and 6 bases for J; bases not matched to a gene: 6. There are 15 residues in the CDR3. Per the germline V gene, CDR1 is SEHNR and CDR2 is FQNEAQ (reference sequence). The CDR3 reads CASSLGSGEGDTQYF. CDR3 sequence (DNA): TGTGCCAGCAGCTTAGGTAGCGGGGAAGGGGATACGCAGTATTTT.

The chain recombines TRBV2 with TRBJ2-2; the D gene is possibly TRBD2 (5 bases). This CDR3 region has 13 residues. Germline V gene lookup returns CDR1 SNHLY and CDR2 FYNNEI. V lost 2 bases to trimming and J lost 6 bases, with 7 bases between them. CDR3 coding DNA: TGTGCCAGCAGTGAAAGCGGTTCCGGGGAGCTGTTTTTT. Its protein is CASSESGSGELFF.

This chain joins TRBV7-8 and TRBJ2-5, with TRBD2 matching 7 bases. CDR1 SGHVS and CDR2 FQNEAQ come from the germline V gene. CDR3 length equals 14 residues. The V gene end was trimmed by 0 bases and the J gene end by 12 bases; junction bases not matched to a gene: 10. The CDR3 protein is CASSLAGGTERKYF. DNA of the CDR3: TGTGCCAGCAGCTTAGCCGGGGGGACCGAACGGAAGTACTTC.

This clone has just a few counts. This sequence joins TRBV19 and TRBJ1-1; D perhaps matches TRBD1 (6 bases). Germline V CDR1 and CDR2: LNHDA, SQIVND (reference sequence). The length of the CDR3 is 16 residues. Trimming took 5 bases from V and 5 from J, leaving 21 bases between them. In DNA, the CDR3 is TGTGCCAGTAGTGTCGGACAGTTTATAGGTGAGACTGAAGCTTTCTTT. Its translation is CASSVGQFIGETEAFF.

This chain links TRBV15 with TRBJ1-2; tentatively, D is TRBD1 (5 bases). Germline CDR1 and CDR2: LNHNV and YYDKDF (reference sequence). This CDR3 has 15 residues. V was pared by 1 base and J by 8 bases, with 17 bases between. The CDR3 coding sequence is TGTGCCACCAGCAGAGTTTCAAGACAGAGTGGGGGCTACACCTTC. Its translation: CATSRVSRQSGGYTF.

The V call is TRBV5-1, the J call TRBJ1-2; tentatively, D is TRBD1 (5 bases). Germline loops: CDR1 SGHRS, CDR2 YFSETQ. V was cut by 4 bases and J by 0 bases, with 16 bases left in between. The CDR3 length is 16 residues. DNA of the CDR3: TGCGCCAGCAGCCAACGGGAGGGACCACCTAACTATGGCTACACCTTC. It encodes CASSQREGPPNYGYTF.

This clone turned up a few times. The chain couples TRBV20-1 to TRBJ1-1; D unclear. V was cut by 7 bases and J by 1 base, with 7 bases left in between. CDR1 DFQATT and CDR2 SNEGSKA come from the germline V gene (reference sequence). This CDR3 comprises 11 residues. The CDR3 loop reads CSVQENTEAFF. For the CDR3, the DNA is TGCAGTGTTCAGGAGAACACTGAAGCTTTCTTT.